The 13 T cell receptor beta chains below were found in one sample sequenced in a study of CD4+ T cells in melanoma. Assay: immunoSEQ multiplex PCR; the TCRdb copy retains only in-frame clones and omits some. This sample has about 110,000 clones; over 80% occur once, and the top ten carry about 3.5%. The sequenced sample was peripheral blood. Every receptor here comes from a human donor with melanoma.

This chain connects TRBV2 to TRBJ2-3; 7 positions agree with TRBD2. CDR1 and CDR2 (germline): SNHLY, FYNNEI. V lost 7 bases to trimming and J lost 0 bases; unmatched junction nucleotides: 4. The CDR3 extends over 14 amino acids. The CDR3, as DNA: TGTGCCAGCAAGGGAGGGTTAAGCACAGATACGCAGTATTTT. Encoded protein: CASKGGLSTDTQYF.

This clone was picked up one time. This CDR3 is CASSMIRNTEAFF. The CDR3 DNA follows: TGTGCCAGTAGTATGATAAGGAACACTGAAGCTTTCTTT. The chain uses TRBV19 and TRBJ1-1; D is unresolved. Germline loops: CDR1 LNHDA, CDR2 SQIVND (reference sequence). V was shortened by 3 bases and J by 1 base, with 6 bases between the two germline ends. This CDR3 has 13 amino acids.

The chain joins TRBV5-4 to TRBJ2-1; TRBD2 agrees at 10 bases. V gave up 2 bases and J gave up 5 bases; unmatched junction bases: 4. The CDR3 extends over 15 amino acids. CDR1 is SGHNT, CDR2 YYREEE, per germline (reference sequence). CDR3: CASSFLAGGNNEQFF. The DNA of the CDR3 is TGTGCCAGCAGCTTCTTAGCGGGGGGCAACAATGAGCAGTTCTTC.

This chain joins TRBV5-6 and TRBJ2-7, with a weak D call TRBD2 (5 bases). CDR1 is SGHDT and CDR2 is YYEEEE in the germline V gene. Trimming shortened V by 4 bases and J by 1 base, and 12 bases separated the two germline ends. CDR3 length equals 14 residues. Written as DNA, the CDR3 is TGTGCCAGCAGCCCCCGGGGAGTATCCTACGAGCAGTACTTC. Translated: CASSPRGVSYEQYF.

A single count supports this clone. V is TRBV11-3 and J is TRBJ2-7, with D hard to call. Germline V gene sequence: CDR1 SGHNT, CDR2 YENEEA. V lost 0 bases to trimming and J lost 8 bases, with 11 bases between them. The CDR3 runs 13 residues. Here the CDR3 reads CASSLDRVGQQYF. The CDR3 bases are TGTGCCAGCAGCTTAGATCGGGTCGGTCAGCAGTACTTC. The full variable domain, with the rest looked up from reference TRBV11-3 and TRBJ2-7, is EAGVVQSPRYKIIEKKQPVAFWCNPISGHNTLYWYLQNLGQGPELLIRYENEEAVDDSQLPKDRFSAERLKGVDSTLKIQPAELGDSAVYLCASSLDRVGQQYFGPGTRLTVT.

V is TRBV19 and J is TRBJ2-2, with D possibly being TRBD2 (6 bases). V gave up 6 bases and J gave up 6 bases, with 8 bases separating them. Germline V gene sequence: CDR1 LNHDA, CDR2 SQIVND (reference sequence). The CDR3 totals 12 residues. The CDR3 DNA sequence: TGTGCCAGTAGAGGAGGGTCCGGGGAGCTGTTTTTT. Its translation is CASRGGSGELFF.

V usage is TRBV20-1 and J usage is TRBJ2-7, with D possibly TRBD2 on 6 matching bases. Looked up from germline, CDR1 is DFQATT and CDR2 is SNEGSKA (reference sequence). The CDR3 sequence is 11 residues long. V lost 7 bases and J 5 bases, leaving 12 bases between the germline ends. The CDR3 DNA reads TGCAGTGGGGGCTCGGGGGACGAGCAGTACTTC. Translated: CSGGSGDEQYF.

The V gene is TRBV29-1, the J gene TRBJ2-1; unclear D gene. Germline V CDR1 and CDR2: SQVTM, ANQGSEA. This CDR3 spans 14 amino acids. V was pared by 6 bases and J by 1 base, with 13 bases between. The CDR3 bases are TGCAGCGTCCACATCCCCACTTCCTACAATGAGCAGTTCTTC. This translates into CSVHIPTSYNEQFF.

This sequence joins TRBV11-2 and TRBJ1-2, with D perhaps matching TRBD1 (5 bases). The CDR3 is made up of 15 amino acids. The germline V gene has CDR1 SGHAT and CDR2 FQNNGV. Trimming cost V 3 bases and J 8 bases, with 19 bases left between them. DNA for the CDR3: TGTGCCAGCAGCTTGGTTGACGGGGGTTTGGAGGGCTACACCTTC. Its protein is CASSLVDGGLEGYTF.

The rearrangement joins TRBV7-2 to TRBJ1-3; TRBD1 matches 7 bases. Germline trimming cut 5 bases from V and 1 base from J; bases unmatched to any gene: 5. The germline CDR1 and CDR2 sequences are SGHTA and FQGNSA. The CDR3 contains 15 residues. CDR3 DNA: TGTGCCAGCAGCCCCCGGGACAGTTCTGGAAACACCATATATTTT. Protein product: CASSPRDSSGNTIYF.

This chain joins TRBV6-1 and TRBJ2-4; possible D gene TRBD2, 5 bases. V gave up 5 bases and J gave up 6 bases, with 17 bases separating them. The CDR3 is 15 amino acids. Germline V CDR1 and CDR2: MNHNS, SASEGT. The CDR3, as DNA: TGTGCCAGCAGTTCGCTCCCGGTAGAGGGAAACATTCAGTACTTC. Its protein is CASSSLPVEGNIQYF.

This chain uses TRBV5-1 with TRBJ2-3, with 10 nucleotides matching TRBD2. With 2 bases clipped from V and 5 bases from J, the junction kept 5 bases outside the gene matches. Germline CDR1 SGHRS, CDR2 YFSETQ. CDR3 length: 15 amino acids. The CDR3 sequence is CASSLSGGAQDTQYF. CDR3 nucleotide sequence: TGCGCCAGCAGCTTAAGCGGGGGGGCACAAGATACGCAGTATTTT.

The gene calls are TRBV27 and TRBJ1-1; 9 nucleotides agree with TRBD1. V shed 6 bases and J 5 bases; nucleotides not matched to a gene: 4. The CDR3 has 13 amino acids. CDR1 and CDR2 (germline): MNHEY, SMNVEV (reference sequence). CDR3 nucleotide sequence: TGTGCCAGCAGGGGACAGGGATATACTGAAGCTTTCTTT. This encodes CASRGQGYTEAFF.